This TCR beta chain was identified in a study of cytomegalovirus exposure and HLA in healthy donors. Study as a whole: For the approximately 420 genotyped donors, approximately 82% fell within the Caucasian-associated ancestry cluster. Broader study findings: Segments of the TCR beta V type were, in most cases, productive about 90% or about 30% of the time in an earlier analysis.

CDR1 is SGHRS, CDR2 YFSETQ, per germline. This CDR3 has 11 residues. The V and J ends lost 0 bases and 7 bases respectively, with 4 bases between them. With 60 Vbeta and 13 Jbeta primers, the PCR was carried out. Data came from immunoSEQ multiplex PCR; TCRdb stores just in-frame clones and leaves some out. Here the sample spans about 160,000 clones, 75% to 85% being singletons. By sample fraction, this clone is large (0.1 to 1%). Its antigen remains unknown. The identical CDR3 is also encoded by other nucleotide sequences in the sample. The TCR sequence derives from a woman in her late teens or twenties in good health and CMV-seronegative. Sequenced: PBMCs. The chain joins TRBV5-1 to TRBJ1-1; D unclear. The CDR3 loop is CASSLAGEAFF. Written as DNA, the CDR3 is TGCGCCAGCAGCTTGGCAGGTGAAGCTTTCTTT.